This T cell receptor beta chain stems from a study of blood T cell repertoires in COVID-19 (dated by TCRdb to 2020 to 2022). Broadly, across the study: The collaborator samples originated in the United States, Italy and Spain and spanned the acute and convalescent phases of COVID-19. The material from the prospective study consisted of cDNA or gDNA derived from T cells, B-cell-depleted T cells, or PBMCs. Deeply sampled blood TCRbeta repertoires from subjects exposed to, actively infected with, or recovered from COVID-19 were included in the dataset. The repertoires were released in a freely available public database meant as a resource for research on the immune response to SARS-CoV-2. The samples were drawn from two sources: the first 160 participants of the ongoing ImmuneRACE study, and 950 to 1,500 subjects contributed by 6 global collaborators. A de-identified subject ID, COVID-19 status, age in years and sex were almost always included in the sample metadata. Where available, HLA class I and class II types were taken from metadata supplied by the sample provider and were not determined by assay-based typing. General findings and caveats noted by the study authors: How much clinical and demographic metadata was included differed by source and by participant, and the metadata was provided uncurated.

Collaborating institutions collected whole blood in K2EDTA tubes following their own protocols. Collaborator samples were shipped for TCRbeta analysis as frozen whole blood, isolated PBMCs, or DNA extracted from either sample type. TCRbeta CDR3 regions were amplified from genomic DNA using the immunoSEQ Assay, a bias-controlled multiplex PCR. Per the original workflow: Within the assay, amplification of reference gene primers was used to estimate how many nucleated cells each sample contained. Sequence reads were collapsed and filtered to measure the absolute abundance of every unique TCRbeta CDR3 rearrangement. Productive Simpson clonality was computed per sample as the square root of Simpson's diversity index over productive rearrangements. Here the immuneACCESS table is served through TCRdb, limited to in-frame sequences with V and J called. Missing clones are a known gap in these copies; in checked studies unresolved V genes cover under half, and the rest lacks a known reason. The V and J calls and clone size come from that table; D and trimming were worked out from the DNA. The sample table records 130,000 to 150,000 clones; about 79% of these occur just once. The top ten clones comprise roughly a tenth of the sample.

The count of this clone is one. Its antigen is not yet known. There are no base qualities to consult, and no much larger clone falls within one base. The germline V gene specifies MNHEY as CDR1 and SVGAGI as CDR2. CDR3 length: 15 amino acids, cysteine to phenylalanine. Of all the DNA, just the CDR3 is kept, 45 bases in frame from base 1. Relative to germline, V is missing 2 bases and J is missing 7 bases, with 5 bases of the junction outside any gene match. Sequencing used peripheral blood. This receptor was identified in a man aged 60-69 years with active or convalescent COVID-19. The V and J segments used are TRBV6-5 and TRBJ1-4, with TRBD1 identical over 9 junction bases. The encoded CDR3 is CASSYRGQGSEKLFF. The DNA is TGTGCCAGCAGTTACAGGGGACAGGGTAGTGAAAAACTGTTTTTT.